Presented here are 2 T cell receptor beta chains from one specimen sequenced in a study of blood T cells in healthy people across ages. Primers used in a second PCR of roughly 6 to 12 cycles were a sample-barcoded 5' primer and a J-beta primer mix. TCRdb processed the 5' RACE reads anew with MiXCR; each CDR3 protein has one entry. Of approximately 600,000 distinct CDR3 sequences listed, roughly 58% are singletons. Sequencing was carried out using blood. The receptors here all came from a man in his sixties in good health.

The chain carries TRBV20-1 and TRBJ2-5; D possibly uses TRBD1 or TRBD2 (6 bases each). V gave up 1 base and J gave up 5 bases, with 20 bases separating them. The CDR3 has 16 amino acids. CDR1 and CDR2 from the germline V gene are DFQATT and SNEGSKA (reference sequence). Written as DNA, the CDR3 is TGCAGTGCTAGAGGGGCACCGGGGGCCTTATTCGAGACCCAGTACTTC. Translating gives CSARGAPGALFETQYF.

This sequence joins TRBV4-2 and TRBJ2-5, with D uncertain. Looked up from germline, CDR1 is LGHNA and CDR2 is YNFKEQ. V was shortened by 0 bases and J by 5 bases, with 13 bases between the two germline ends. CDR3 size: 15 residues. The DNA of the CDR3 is TGTGCCAGCAGCCAAGATGGCGCGCTTGTTGAGACCCAGTACTTC. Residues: CASSQDGALVETQYF.